The entry that follows covers one T cell receptor (beta chain) sequence. These data are taken from a study of blood T cell repertoires in COVID-19. Whole-study context: Donors in the United States, Italy and Spain gave samples during acute or convalescent COVID-19.

In the study's own analysis: Estimation of nucleated cell counts relied on the amplification of reference gene primers. Repertoires were generated with immunoSEQ multiplex PCR, while TCRdb's copy carries only in-frame clones and drops some. The DNA gave D and trimming, while V, J and clone size come from that table. The sample carries 25,000 to 35,000 clones, 92% recorded once. Trimming took off 0 bases at V and 4 bases at J, with 16 bases between the two ends. This CDR3 contains 16 residues. Germline assignment: CDR1 MGHRA and CDR2 YSYEKL. The V gene is TRBV4-1, the J gene TRBJ2-7; possible D gene TRBD2, 6 bases. Source material: peripheral blood. This clonotype was sampled from a middle-aged man with active COVID-19. CDR3 sequence (DNA): TGCGCCAGCAGCCAAGATTGGGTGGGTGGAGGGTACGAGCAGTACTTC. This translates into CASSQDWVGGGYEQYF.